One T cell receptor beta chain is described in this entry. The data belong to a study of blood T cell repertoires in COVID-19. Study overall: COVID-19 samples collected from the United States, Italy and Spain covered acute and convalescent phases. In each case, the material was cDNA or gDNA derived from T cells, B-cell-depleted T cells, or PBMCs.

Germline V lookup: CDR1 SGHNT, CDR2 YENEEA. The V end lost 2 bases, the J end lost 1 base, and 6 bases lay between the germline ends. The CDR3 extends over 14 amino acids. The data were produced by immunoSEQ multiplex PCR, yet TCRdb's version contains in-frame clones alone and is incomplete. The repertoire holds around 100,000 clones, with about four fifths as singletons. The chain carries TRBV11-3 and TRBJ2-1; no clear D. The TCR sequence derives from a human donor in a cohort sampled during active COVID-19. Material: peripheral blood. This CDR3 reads CASSLSPSYNEQFF. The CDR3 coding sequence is TGTGCCAGCAGCTTAAGCCCGTCCTACAATGAGCAGTTCTTC.